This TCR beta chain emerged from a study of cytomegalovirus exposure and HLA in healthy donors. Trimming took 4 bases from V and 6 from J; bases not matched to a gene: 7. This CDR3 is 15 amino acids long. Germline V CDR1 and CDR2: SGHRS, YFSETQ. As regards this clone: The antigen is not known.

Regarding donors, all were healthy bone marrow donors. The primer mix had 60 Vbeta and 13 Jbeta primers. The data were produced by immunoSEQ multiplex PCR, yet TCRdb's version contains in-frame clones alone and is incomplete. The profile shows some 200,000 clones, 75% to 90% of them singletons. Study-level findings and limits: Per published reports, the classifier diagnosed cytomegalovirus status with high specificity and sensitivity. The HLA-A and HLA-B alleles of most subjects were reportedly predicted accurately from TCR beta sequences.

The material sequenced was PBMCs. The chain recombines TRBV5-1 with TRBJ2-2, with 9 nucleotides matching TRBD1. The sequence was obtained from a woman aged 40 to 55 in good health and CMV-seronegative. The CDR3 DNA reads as TGCGCCAGCAGCCTTTGGACAGGGGCCGCCGGGGAGCTGTTTTTT. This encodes CASSLWTGAAGELFF.